A selection of T cell receptor beta chains follows, all from one sample in a study of blood T cells in healthy people across ages. MiXCR was run by TCRdb on the 5' RACE reads, yielding one entry per CDR3 protein. The repertoire includes about 970,000 distinct CDR3 sequences, 51% of them detected once, and over 20% sits in the top ten. Sequencing was carried out using blood. Source of these receptors: a woman aged 60 to 75 in good health. CDR3s include the opening cysteine and the closing phenylalanine or tryptophan. A D gene is named only where the DNA matches it firmly. Clone size is shown for a subset of rows, as once, few, many or a class of expanded clone.

len: 13
j_gene: TRBJ1-1
abundance: -
d_gene: -
v_gene: TRBV20-1
CDR3nt: TGCAGTGCTAGGGTACAGGTCTCAACTGAAGCTTTCTTT
CDR3aa: CSARVQVSTEAFF

len: 16
j_gene: TRBJ1-2
abundance: -
d_gene: -
v_gene: TRBV29-1
CDR3nt: TGCAGCGTTGAAGACCCTAAAAGCGAGGGGGTCTATGGCTACACCTTC
CDR3aa: CSVEDPKSEGVYGYTF

len: 13
j_gene: TRBJ1-1
abundance: few
d_gene: TRBD1
v_gene: TRBV28
CDR3nt: TGTGCCAGCAGTTTGTACCGGGACAGTGAAGCTTTCTTT
CDR3aa: CASSLYRDSEAFF

len: 18
j_gene: TRBJ2-6
abundance: -
d_gene: -
v_gene: TRBV18
CDR3nt: TGTGCCAGCTCACCAAGGTTGGCAGTAACCTCTGGGGCCAACGTCCTGACTTTC
CDR3aa: CASSPRLAVTSGANVLTF

len: 16
j_gene: TRBJ1-1
abundance: few
d_gene: -
v_gene: TRBV4-2
CDR3nt: TGTGCCAGCAGCCAAGACCACGACCCCCTGGGCACTGAAGCTTTCTTT
CDR3aa: CASSQDHDPLGTEAFF

len: 13
j_gene: TRBJ1-5
abundance: -
d_gene: TRBD1
v_gene: TRBV20-1
CDR3nt: TGCAGTGCTACCAAACGGACAGGGATTAACCAGCATTTT
CDR3aa: CSATKRTGINQHF

len: 12
j_gene: TRBJ2-4
abundance: few
d_gene: -
v_gene: TRBV2
CDR3nt: TGTGCCAGCAGCCCACCAATTTGGGAGCAGTACTTC
CDR3aa: CASSPPIWEQYF

len: 15
j_gene: TRBJ2-7
abundance: -
d_gene: -
v_gene: TRBV29-1
CDR3nt: TGCAGCGTTGAAGTGCCCGCAGGGGCGGAGTACGAGCAGTACTTC
CDR3aa: CSVEVPAGAEYEQYF

len: 15
j_gene: TRBJ2-7
abundance: few
d_gene: -
v_gene: TRBV7-2
CDR3nt: TGTGCCAGCAGCTTAGCGGGACTCCAGGCCTACGAGCAGTACTTC
CDR3aa: CASSLAGLQAYEQYF

len: 22
j_gene: TRBJ1-5
abundance: -
d_gene: TRBD1
v_gene: TRBV4-3
CDR3nt: TGCGCCAGAAGCCAAGATCCGAGAATCCAGTGGACAGGCCCCTTTAGTAATCAGCCCCAGCATTTT
CDR3aa: CARSQDPRIQWTGPFSNQPQHF

len: 15
j_gene: TRBJ2-6
abundance: -
d_gene: -
v_gene: TRBV12-3/TRBV12-4
CDR3nt: TGTCCCAGCAGTTTAGTATGGTCTGGGGCCAACGTCCTGACTTTC
CDR3aa: CPSSLVWSGANVLTF

len: 15
j_gene: TRBJ2-1
abundance: -
d_gene: -
v_gene: TRBV6-2/TRBV6-3
CDR3nt: TGTGCCAGCAGTTACTACCACCAGGTCGGGAATGAGCAGTTCTTC
CDR3aa: CASSYYHQVGNEQFF

len: 13
j_gene: TRBJ1-2
abundance: -
d_gene: -
v_gene: TRBV29-1
CDR3nt: TGCAGCGTTGAACCGGGACCCCTGGAAGGCTACACCTTC
CDR3aa: CSVEPGPLEGYTF

len: 15
j_gene: TRBJ1-5
abundance: once
d_gene: TRBD1
v_gene: TRBV20-1
CDR3nt: TGCAGTGCTAGGGCCCGGGACAGATTCAATCAGCCCCAGCATTTT
CDR3aa: CSARARDRFNQPQHF

len: 14
j_gene: TRBJ1-2
abundance: -
d_gene: TRBD1
v_gene: TRBV20-1
CDR3nt: TGCAGTGCTAGGAGGACAGGGATGCCCTATGGCTACACCTTC
CDR3aa: CSARRTGMPYGYTF

len: 12
j_gene: TRBJ2-7
abundance: -
d_gene: -
v_gene: TRBV5-6
CDR3nt: TGTGCCAGCAGCGCAGAGGGTGGCGAGCAGTACTTC
CDR3aa: CASSAEGGEQYF

len: 16
j_gene: TRBJ2-2
abundance: -
d_gene: TRBD2
v_gene: TRBV20-1
CDR3nt: TGCAGTGCTAGAGATCCCCTAGCGGGAGTTATCGGGGAGCTGTTTTTT
CDR3aa: CSARDPLAGVIGELFF

len: 16
j_gene: TRBJ2-5
abundance: -
d_gene: -
v_gene: TRBV27
CDR3nt: TGTGCCAGCAGTTTATCGTATGTAGGCAAGCAAGAGACCCAGTACTTC
CDR3aa: CASSLSYVGKQETQYF

len: 14
j_gene: TRBJ2-7
abundance: -
d_gene: TRBD2
v_gene: TRBV29-1
CDR3nt: TGCAGCGTTGGGCGGACTATGGCGGGAGGCGAGCAGTACTTC
CDR3aa: CSVGRTMAGGEQYF

len: 13
j_gene: TRBJ2-5
abundance: -
d_gene: -
v_gene: TRBV10-2
CDR3nt: TGCGCCAGCAGTGTGATTCCGCAAGAGACCCAGTACTTC
CDR3aa: CASSVIPQETQYF

len: 17
j_gene: TRBJ1-5
abundance: few
d_gene: TRBD1
v_gene: TRBV4-1
CDR3nt: TGCGCCAGCAGCCAAGATCGGGGACAGGGAGTATATCAGCCCCAGCATTTT
CDR3aa: CASSQDRGQGVYQPQHF